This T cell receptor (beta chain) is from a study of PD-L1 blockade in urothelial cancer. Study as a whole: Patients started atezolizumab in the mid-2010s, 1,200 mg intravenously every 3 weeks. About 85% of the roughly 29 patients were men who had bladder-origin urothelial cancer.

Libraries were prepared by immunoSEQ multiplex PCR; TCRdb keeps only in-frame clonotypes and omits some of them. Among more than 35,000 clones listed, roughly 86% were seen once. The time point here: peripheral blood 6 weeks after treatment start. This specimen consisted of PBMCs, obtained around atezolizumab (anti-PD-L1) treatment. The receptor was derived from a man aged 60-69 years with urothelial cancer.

For the CDR3, the DNA is TGTGCCAGCAGCATCGGGACTAGCGGATCCTACGAGCAGTACTTC. Its translation: CASSIGTSGSYEQYF. The chain joins TRBV11-2 to TRBJ2-7, with 11 bases identical to TRBD2. This CDR3 spans 15 amino acids. J gave up 1 base and V 5 bases, and 4 bases lay outside the gene matches. Germline lookup yields CDR1 SGHAT and CDR2 FQNNGV.